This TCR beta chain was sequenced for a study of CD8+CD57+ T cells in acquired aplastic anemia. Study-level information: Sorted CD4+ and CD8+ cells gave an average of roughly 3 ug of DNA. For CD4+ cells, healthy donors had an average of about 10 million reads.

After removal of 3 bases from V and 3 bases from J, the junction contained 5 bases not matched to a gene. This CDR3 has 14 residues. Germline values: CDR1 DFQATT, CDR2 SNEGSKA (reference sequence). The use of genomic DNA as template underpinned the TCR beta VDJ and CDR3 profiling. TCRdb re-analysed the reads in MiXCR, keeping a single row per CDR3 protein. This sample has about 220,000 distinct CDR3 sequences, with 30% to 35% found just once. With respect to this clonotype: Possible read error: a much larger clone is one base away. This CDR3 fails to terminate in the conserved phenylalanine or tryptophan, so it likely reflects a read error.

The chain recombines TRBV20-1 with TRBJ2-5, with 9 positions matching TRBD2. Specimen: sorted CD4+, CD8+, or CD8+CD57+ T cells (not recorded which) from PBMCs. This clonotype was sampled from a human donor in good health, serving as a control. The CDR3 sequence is CSARRAGGKETQYL. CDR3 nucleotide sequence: TGCAGTGCTAGGCGGGCGGGGGGGAAAGAGACCCAGTACCTC.